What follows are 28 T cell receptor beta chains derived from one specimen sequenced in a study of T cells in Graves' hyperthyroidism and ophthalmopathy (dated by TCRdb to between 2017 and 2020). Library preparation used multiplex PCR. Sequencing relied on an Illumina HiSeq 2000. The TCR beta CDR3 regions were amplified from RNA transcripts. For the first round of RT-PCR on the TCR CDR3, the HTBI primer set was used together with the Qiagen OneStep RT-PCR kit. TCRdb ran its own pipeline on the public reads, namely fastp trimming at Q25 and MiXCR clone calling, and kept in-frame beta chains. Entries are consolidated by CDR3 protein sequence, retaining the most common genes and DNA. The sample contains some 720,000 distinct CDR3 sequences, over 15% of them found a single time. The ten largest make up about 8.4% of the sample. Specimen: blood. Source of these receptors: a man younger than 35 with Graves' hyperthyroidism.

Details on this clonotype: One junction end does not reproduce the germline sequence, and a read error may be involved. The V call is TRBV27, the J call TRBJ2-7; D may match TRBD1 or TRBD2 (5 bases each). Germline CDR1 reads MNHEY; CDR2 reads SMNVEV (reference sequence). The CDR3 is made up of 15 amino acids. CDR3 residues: CASSLTRDGPCEQDF. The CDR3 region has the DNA TGTGCCAGCAGCCTTACCCGGGACGGTCCCTGCGAGCAGGACTTC.

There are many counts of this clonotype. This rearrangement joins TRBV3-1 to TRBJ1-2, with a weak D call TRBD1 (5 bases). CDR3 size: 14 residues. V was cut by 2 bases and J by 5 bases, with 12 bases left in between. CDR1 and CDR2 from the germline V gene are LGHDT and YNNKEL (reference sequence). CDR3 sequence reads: CASSQTGPGYGYTF. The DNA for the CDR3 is TGTGCCAGCAGCCAAACAGGACCGGGGTATGGCTACACCTTC. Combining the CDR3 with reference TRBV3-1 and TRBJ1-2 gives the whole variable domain DTAVSQTPKYLVTQMGNDKSIKCEQNLGHDTMYWYKQDSKKFLKIMFSYNNKELIINETVPNRFSPKSPDKAHLNLHINSLELGDSAVYFCASSQTGPGYGYTFGSGTRLTVV.

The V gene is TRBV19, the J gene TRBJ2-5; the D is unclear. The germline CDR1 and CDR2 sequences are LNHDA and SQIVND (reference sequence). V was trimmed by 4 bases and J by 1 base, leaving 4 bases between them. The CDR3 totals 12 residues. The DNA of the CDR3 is TGTGCCAGTAGTACTCGCCAAGAGACCCAGTACTTC. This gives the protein CASSTRQETQYF. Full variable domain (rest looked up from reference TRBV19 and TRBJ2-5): DGGITQSPKYLFRKEGQNVTLSCEQNLNHDAMYWYRQDPGQGLRLIYYSQIVNDFQKGDIAEGYSVSREKKESFPLTVTSAQKNPTAFYLCASSTRQETQYFGPGTRLLVL.

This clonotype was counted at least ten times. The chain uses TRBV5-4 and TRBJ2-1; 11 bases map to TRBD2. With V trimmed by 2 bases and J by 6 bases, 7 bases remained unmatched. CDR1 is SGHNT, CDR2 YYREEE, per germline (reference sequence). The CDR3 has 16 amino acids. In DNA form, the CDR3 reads TGTGCCAGCAGCTTTGGGGCGACTAGCGGGACCAATGAGCAGTTCTTC. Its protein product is CASSFGATSGTNEQFF.

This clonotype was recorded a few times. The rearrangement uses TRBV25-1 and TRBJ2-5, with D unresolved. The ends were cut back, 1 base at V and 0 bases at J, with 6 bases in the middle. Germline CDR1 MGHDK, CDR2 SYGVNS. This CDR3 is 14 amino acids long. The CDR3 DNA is TGTGCCAGCAGTGAATTTGGCAACCAAGAGACCCAGTACTTC. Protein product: CASSEFGNQETQYF.

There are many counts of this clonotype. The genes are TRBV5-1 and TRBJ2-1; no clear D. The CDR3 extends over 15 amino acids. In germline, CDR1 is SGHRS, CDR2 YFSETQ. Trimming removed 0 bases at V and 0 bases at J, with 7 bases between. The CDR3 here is CASSLGENSYNEQFF. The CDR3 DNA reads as TGCGCCAGCAGCTTGGGGGAAAACTCCTACAATGAGCAGTTCTTC.

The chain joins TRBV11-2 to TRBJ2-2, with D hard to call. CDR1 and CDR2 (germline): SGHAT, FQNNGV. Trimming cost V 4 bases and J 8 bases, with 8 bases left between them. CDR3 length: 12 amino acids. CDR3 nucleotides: TGTGCCAGCAGCTCCCTTGGGGGGGAGCTGTTTTTT. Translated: CASSSLGGELFF.

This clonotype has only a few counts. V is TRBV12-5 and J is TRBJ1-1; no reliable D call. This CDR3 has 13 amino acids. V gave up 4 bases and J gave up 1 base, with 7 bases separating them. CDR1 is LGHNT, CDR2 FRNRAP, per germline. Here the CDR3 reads CASGWTKNTEAFF. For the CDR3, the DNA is TGTGCTAGTGGTTGGACGAAGAACACTGAAGCTTTCTTT.

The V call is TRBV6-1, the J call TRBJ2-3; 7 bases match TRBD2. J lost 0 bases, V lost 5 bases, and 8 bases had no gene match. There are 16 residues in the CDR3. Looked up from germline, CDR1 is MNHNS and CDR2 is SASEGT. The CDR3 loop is CASSLRAGPSTDTQYF. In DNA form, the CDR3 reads TGTGCCAGCAGTCTAAGAGCGGGGCCTAGCACAGATACGCAGTATTTT.

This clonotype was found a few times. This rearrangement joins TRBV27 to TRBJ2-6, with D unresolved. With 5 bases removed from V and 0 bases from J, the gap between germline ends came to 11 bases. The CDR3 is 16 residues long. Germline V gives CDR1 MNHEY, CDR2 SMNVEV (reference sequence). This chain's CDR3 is CASSILTSSGANVLTF. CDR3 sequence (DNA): TGTGCCAGCAGTATATTAACCTCCTCTGGGGCCAACGTCCTGACTTTC.

CDR3 nucleotide sequence: TGTGCCAGCAGCCCAACCTCGGCGGGCGCGTCGGGAGATACGCAGTATTTT. The encoded protein is CASSPTSAGASGDTQYF. J is TRBJ2-3 and V is TRBV7-2; possible D gene TRBD2, 5 bases. Germline CDR1 reads SGHTA; CDR2 reads FQGNSA. This CDR3 region has 17 residues. V dropped 5 bases and J dropped 5 bases, with 23 bases sitting between them.

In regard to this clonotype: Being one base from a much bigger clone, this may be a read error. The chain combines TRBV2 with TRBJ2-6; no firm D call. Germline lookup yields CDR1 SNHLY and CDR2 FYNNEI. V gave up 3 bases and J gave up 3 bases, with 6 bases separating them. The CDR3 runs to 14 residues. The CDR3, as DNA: TGTGCCAGCAGTGAGAGCTATGGGGCCAACGTCCTGACTTTC. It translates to CASSESYGANVLTF.

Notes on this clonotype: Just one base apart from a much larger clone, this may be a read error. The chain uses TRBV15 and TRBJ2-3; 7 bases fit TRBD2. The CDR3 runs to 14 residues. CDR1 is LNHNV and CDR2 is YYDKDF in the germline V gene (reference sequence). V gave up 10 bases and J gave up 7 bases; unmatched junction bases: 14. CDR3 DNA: TGTGCCAACAGGCGGCAGGGAGGGTCAAATACGCAGTATTTT. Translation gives CANRRQGGSNTQYF.

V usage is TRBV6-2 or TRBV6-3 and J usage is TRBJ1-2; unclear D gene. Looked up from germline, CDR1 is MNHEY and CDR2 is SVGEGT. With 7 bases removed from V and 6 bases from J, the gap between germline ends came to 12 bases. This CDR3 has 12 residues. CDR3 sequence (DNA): TGTGCCAGCACCCCCGGTTACGATGGCTACACCTTC. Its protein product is CASTPGYDGYTF.

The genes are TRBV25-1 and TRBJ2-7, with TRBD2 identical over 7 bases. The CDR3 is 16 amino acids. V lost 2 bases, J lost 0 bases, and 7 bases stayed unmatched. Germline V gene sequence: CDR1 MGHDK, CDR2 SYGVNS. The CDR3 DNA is TGTGCCAGCAGTGAAAATTCTAGCGGAGACTCCTACGAGCAGTACTTC. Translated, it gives CASSENSSGDSYEQYF.

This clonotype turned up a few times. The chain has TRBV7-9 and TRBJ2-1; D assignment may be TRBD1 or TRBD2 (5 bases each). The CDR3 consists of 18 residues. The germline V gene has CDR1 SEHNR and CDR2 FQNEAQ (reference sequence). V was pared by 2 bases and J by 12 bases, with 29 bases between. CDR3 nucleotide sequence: TGTGCCAGCAGCTTAAGTCTTGGATTGACGGGGACCCAATCGGGGCAGTTCTTC. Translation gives CASSLSLGLTGTQSGQFF.

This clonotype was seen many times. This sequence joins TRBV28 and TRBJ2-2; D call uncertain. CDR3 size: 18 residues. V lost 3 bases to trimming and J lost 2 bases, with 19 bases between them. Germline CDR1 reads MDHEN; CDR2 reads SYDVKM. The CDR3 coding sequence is TGTGCCAGCAGTTTGGAACTTTATGGCGGCCCCAACACCGGGGAGCTGTTTTTT. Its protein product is CASSLELYGGPNTGELFF.

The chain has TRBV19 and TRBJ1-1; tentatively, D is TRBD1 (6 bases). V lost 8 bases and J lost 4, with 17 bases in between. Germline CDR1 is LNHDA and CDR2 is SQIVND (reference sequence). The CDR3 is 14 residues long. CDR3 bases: TGTGCCAGTCAACAGGGTTTGAAGAGCACTGAAGCTTTCTTT. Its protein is CASQQGLKSTEAFF.

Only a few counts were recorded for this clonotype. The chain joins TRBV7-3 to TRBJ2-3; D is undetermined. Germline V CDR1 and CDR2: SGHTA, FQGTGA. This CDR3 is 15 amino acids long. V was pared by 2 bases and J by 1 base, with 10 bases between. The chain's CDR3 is CASSLGWSGTDTQYF. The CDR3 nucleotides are TGTGCCAGCAGCTTAGGGTGGTCTGGCACAGATACGCAGTATTTT.

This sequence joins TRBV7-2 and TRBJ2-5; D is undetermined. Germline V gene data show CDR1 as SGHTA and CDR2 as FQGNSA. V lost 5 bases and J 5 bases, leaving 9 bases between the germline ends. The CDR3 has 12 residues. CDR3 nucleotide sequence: TGTGCCAGCAGCCCGACAATGGAGACCCAGTACTTC. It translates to CASSPTMETQYF.

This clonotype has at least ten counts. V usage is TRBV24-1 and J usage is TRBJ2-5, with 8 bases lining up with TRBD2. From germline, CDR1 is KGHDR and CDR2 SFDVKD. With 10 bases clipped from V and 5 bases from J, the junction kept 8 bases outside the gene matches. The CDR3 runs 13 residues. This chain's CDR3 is CATSTGRVETQYF. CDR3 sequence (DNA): TGTGCCACGTCTACCGGGAGGGTTGAGACCCAGTACTTC.

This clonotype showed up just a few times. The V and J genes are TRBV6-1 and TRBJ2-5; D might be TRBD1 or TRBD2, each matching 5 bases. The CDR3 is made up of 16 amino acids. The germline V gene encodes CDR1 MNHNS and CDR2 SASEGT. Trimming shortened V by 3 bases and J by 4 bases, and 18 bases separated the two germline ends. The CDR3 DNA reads TGTGCCAGCAGTGAGCCCGGGACCTCGTATGGAGAGACCCAGTACTTC. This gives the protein CASSEPGTSYGETQYF.

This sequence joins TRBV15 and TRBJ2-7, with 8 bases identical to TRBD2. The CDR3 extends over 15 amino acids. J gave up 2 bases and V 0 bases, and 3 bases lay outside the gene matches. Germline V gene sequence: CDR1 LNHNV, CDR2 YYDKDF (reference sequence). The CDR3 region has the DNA TGTGCCACCAGCAGAGATCGGACTAGCACCTACGAGCAGTACTTC. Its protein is CATSRDRTSTYEQYF.

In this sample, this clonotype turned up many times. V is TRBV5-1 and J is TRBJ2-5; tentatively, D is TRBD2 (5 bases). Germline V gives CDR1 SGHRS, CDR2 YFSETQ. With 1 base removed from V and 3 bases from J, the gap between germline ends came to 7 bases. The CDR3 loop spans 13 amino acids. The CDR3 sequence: CASSLILEETQYF. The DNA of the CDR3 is TGCGCCAGCAGCTTGATACTAGAAGAGACCCAGTACTTC.

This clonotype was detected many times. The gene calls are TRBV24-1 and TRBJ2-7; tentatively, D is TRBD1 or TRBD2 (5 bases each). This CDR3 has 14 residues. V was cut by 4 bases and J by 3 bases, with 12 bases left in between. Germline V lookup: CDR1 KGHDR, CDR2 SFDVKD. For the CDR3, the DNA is TGTGCCACCAGTGAAGCCCGGGACGGCTACGAGCAGTACTTC. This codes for CATSEARDGYEQYF.

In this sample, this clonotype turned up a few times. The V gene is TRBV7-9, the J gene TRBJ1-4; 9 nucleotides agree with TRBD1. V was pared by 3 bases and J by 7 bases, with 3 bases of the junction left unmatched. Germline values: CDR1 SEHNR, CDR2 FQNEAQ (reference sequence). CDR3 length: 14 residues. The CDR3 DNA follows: TGTGCCAGCAGCTTTCCGGGACAGGGTGAAAAACTGTTTTTT. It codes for CASSFPGQGEKLFF.

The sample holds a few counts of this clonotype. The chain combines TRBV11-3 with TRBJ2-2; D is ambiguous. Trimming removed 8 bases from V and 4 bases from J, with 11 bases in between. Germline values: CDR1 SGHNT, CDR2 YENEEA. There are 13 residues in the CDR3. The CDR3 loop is CASEEGGTGELFF. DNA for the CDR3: TGTGCCAGCGAGGAAGGCGGCACCGGGGAGCTGTTTTTT.

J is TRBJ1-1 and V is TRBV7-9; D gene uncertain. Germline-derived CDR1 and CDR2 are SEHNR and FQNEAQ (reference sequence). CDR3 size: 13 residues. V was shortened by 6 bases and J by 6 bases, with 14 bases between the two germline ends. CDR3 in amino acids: CASSSDYEPEAFF. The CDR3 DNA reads TGTGCCAGCAGTTCAGACTATGAGCCTGAAGCTTTCTTT.